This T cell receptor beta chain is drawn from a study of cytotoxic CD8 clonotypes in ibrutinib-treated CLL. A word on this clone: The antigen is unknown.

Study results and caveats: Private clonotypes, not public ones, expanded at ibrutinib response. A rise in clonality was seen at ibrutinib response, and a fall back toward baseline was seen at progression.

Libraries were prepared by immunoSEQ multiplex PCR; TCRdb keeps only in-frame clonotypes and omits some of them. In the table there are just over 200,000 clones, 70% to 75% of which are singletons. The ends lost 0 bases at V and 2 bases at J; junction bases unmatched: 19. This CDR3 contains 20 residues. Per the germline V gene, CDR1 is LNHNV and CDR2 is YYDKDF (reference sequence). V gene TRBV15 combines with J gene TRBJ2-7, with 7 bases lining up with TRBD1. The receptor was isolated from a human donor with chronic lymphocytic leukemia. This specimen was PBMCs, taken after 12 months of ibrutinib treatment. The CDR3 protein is CATSRDQGQRLGSATYEQYF. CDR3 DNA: TGTGCCACCAGCAGAGATCAGGGACAGCGGCTAGGTTCGGCTACCTACGAGCAGTACTTC.